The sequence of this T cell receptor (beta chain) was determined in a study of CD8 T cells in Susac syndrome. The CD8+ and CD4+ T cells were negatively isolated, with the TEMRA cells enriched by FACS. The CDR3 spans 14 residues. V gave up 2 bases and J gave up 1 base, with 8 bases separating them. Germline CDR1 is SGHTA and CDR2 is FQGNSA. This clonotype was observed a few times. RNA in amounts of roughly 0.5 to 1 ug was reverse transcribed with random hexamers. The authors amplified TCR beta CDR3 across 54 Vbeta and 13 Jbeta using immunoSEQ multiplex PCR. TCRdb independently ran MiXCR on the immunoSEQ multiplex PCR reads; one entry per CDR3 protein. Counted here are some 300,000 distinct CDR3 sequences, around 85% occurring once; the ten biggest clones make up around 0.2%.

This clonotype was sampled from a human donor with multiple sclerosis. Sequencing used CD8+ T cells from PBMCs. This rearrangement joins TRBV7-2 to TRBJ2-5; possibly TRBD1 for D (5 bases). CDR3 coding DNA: TGTGCCAGCAGCTTAAGCACAGGCCAAGAGACCCAGTACTTC. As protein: CASSLSTGQETQYF. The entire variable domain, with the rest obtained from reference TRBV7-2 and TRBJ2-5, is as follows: GAGVSQSPSNKVTEKGKDVELRCDPISGHTALYWYRQSLGQGLEFLIYFQGNSAPDKSGLPSDRFSAERTGGSVSTLTIQRTQQEDSAVYLCASSLSTGQETQYFGPGTRLLVL.